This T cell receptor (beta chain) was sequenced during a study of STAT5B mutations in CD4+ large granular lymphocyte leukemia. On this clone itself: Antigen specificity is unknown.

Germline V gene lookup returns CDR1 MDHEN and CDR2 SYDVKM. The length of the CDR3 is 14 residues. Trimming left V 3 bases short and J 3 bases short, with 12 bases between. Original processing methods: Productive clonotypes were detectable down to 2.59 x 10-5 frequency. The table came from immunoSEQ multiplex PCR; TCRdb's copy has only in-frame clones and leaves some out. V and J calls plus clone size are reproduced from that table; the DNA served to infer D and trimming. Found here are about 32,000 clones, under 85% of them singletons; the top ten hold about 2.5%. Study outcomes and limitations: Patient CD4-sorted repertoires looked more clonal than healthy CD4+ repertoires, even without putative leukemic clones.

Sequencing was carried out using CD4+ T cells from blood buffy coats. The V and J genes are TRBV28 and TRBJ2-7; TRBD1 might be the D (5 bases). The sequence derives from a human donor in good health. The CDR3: CASSLPGSVYEQYF. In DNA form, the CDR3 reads TGTGCCAGCAGTTTGCCAGGGTCGGTCTACGAGCAGTACTTC.